The present T cell receptor (beta chain) was sequenced within a study of T-cell memory formation after mild COVID-19. Study results and limitations: Some SARS-CoV-2-responding clones were already detected in memory before infection. There was a balanced CD4/CD8 profile in clones contracting day 15 to 85, and later expanders leaned CD4+.

The CDR3 runs to 16 residues. Turning to this clonotype: Its target is unknown.

Sample barcodes and UMIs were carried by the TCR alpha and TCR beta cDNA libraries that 5'RACE generated with constant-segment primers. TCRdb re-called the 5' RACE reads with MiXCR, one entry per CDR3 protein. The profile shows approximately 230,000 distinct CDR3 sequences, around 15% of them singletons. This chain uses TRBV21-1 with TRBJ2-3; the table assigns TRBD1, which was not confirmed against the DNA. TRBV21-1 is described as a pseudogene. Sequenced sample: PBMCs or a T cell subset sorted from them (not recorded which). This receptor was taken from a young man who had mild COVID-19 (a few samples of this study predate the infection). Cell type and time point are not known. This CDR3 reads CASSPVGGTSTDTQYF. The DNA for the CDR3 is TGTGCCAGCTCCCCCGTTGGGGGCACGAGCACAGATACGCAGTATTTT.